The clone carrying this T cell receptor beta chain occurred many times. The entire patient cohort was treatment-naive prior to thyroid surgery. This entry comes from a study of metastatic and nonmetastatic thyroid tumors. Using MiXCR, TCRdb re-called clones from the PCR reads. Of tens of thousands of clones listed, less than 20% are singletons. The CDR3 contains 14 residues. Germline V lookup: CDR1 SGDLS, CDR2 YYNGEE. V lost 4 bases and J 3 bases, leaving 13 bases between the germline ends. The chain combines TRBV9 with TRBJ1-1; D is unresolved. This sequence was found in a female donor with papillary thyroid cancer or a benign thyroid nodule (not recorded which). Some clones in this sample may be carry-over from other donors' samples. The sample consisted of tumor tissue. As DNA, the CDR3 is TGTGCCAGCAGCTTTGGAGTTGAGGACACTGAAGCTTTCTTT. This translates into CASSFGVEDTEAFF. Variable domain in full (rest from reference TRBV9 and TRBJ1-1): DSGVTQTPKHLITATGQRVTLRCSPRSGDLSVYWYQQSLDQGLQFLIQYYNGEERAKGNILERFSAQQFPDLHSELNLSSLELGDSALYFCASSFGVEDTEAFFGQGTRLTVV.